These T cell receptor beta chains were read from a single sample in a study of T cells after posttransplantation cyclophosphamide. The repertoire was sequenced with immunoSEQ multiplex PCR; TCRdb's copy has only in-frame clones and lacks some. Of 15,000 to 20,000 clones listed, roughly 80% were seen once; the top ten hold approximately 29%. The source material was CD8+ T cells sorted from PBMCs, sampled 1,700 to 2,000 days after a stem cell transplant with posttransplant cyclophosphamide. Source of these receptors: a female patient in her thirties or forties who received an allogeneic stem cell transplant from a related donor, was CMV-positive, and had no GVHD. Among the T cells, some may be from the graft donor. The CDR3 runs from the conserved cysteine through the conserved F or W. The D gene is left open where the match is weak. Where a row states a size, it is once, few, many or the class of an expanded clone; other rows omit it.

V gene	J gene	clone size	D gene	CDR3 DNA	CDR3 protein
TRBV6-5	TRBJ2-7	.	.	TGTGCCACCACGGAGGGCGCGAGCGACGAGCAGTACTTC	CATTEGASDEQYF
TRBV7-9	TRBJ2-1	.	TRBD1	TGTGCCAGCAGCCGAGTCCGGGACAGGGGAGGAGAGTATGAGCAGTTCTTC	CASSRVRDRGGEYEQFF
TRBV18	TRBJ1-2	once	.	TGTGCCAGCTCCACTACCCCACGGGGGGGCTACACCTTC	CASSTTPRGGYTF
TRBV7-2	TRBJ2-7	.	TRBD1	TGTGCCAGCAGCCTAGGACAGGGCATCCACGAGCAGTACTTC	CASSLGQGIHEQYF
TRBV28	TRBJ2-7	.	TRBD1	TGTGCCAGCATGATGACAGGGGGAGTCTCCCTCTCCTACGAGCAGTACTTC	CASMMTGGVSLSYEQYF
TRBV5-5	TRBJ2-7	.	TRBD1	TGTGCCAGCAGCCCCTGGACAGGGTCCTACGAGCAGTACTTC	CASSPWTGSYEQYF
TRBV4-3	TRBJ2-1	.	TRBD2	TGCGCCAGCAGCCAAGTTCCTAGCGGGTATGAGCAGTTCTTC	CASSQVPSGYEQFF
TRBV13	TRBJ2-5	.	TRBD2	TGTGCCAGCAGCTTGGGCGGGGGGGCTGGAGAGACCCAGTACTTC	CASSLGGGAGETQYF
TRBV27	TRBJ1-1	.	TRBD1	TGTGCCAGCAGTTTATCGACAGGGGGGAACACTGAAGCTTTCTTT	CASSLSTGGNTEAFF
TRBV27	TRBJ2-7	.	TRBD1	TGTGCCAGCAGCCCGACCGGGACAGGGGCCTGGGAGCAGTACTTC	CASSPTGTGAWEQYF
TRBV28	TRBJ1-5	.	TRBD1	TGTGCCAGCAGTCTGGGACAGGGAAATCAGCCCCAGCATTTT	CASSLGQGNQPQHF
TRBV9	TRBJ2-7	.	.	TGTGCCAGCAGCCCGCGGGACCGAATAAGCGGGTACGAGCAGTACTTC	CASSPRDRISGYEQYF
TRBV11-3	TRBJ1-3	.	.	TGTGCCAGCACCCCCGGGACTGCCCGGAACACCATATATTTT	CASTPGTARNTIYF
TRBV4-3	TRBJ2-7	once	.	TGCGCCAGCAGCCTCGGTGGGCGTGAGCAGTACTTC	CASSLGGREQYF
TRBV7-9	TRBJ1-1	.	.	TGTGCCAGCAGCTCCGACAAGACTGAAGCTTTCTTT	CASSSDKTEAFF
TRBV5-5	TRBJ1-6	.	.	TGTGCCAGCAGCTTGGGAAAAAGGCAGGGAATGAGCTCCTATAATTCACCCCTCCACTTT	CASSLGKRQGMSSYNSPLHF
TRBV28	TRBJ2-4	.	TRBD2	TGTGCCAGCAGTTCCCTGACTAGCGGGTCGGCCAAAAACATTCAGTACTTC	CASSSLTSGSAKNIQYF
TRBV7-2	TRBJ1-4	.	TRBD1	TGTGCCAGCAGCAGGGGAAATCAGGGGGGTGAAAAACTGTTTTTT	CASSRGNQGGEKLFF
TRBV10-2	TRBJ2-4	.	.	TGCGCCAGCAGGCAGGGGAACATTCAGTACTTC	CASRQGNIQYF
TRBV21-1	TRBJ1-1	few	.	TGTGCCAGCAGCATTACAGCCATGAACACTGAAGCTTTCTTT	CASSITAMNTEAFF
TRBV28	TRBJ1-1	.	.	TGTGCCAGCAGTCCCCGAGGGAGCCCCCAAGCTTTCTTT	CASSPRGSPQAFF
TRBV6-5	TRBJ1-1	.	.	TGTGCCAGCAGTTCCTATTCTACAACAGGTTCCACTGAAGCTTTCTTT	CASSSYSTTGSTEAFF
TRBV5-4	TRBJ1-2	few	TRBD1	TGTGCCAGCAGCGGGGGACAGCGCATGGACTATGGCTACACCTTC	CASSGGQRMDYGYTF
TRBV5-6	TRBJ1-5	.	.	TGTGCCAGCAGCTTGGGCCAGGTTAGCAATCAGCCCCAGCATTTT	CASSLGQVSNQPQHF
TRBV28	TRBJ2-4	.	TRBD2	TGTGCCAGCAGTTCCGTAGCGGGGGACGGGTCCAAAAACATTCAGTACTTC	CASSSVAGDGSKNIQYF
TRBV2	TRBJ2-5	.	.	TGTGCCAGCAAACCACTAATTAGCGTGGGGGAGACCCAGTACTTC	CASKPLISVGETQYF
TRBV2	TRBJ2-5	once	.	TGTGCCAGTGAAACACCGGACATACAAGAGACCCAGTACTTC	CASETPDIQETQYF
TRBV9	TRBJ2-7	.	.	TGTGCCAGCAGCGTAGAGGGTGGCCCGGGGTACGAGCAGTACTTC	CASSVEGGPGYEQYF
TRBV5-5	TRBJ2-7	large	TRBD1	TGTGCCAGCAGCTTGGACGGGACAGGGGCCTACGAGCAGTACTTC	CASSLDGTGAYEQYF
TRBV4-1	TRBJ1-2	.	.	TGCGCCAGCAGCCACGATGGACTGGGATCGAACTATGGCTACACCTTC	CASSHDGLGSNYGYTF
TRBV7-3	TRBJ1-1	.	.	TGTGCCAGCAGCTTAACTCCCGGTGAAGCTTTCTTT	CASSLTPGEAFF
TRBV4-1	TRBJ1-1	.	.	TGCGCCAGCAGCCAAGAAGGAGCCGGCCCAACTGAAGCTTTCTTT	CASSQEGAGPTEAFF
TRBV27	TRBJ2-3	.	.	TGTGCCAGCAGTAACACGCCACGCACAGATACGCAGTATTTT	CASSNTPRTDTQYF
TRBV4-1	TRBJ2-1	.	TRBD2	TGCGCCAGCAGCCATGTCGGGGGGGAACCCTACAATGAGCAGTTCTTC	CASSHVGGEPYNEQFF
TRBV7-6	TRBJ1-3	.	TRBD1	TGTGCCAGCAGCCCCGACAGGGTCGAGAGAAACACCATATATTTT	CASSPDRVERNTIYF
TRBV9	TRBJ1-4	.	.	TGTGCCAGCAGCGTAGCAGGGGATGAAAAACTGTTTTTT	CASSVAGDEKLFF
TRBV6-5	TRBJ1-5	few	.	TGTGCCAGCAGTTCGGACAGCCCCTATCAGCCCCAGCATTTT	CASSSDSPYQPQHF
TRBV15	TRBJ1-1	.	.	TGTGCCACCAGCTACACACAGGGAGGGACTGAAGCTTTCTTT	CATSYTQGGTEAFF
TRBV4-2	TRBJ2-7	.	.	TGTGCCAGCAGCCAAGAAGTGGACAGCAGCTACGAGCAGTACTTC	CASSQEVDSSYEQYF
TRBV9	TRBJ2-1	.	TRBD2	TGTGCCAGCAGCGCCGGGACTAGCGGGGGTGATGAGCAGTTCTTC	CASSAGTSGGDEQFF
TRBV7-6	TRBJ1-5	.	.	TGTGCCAGCAGCCCGGCAGGGATCGGTCAGCCCCAGCATTTT	CASSPAGIGQPQHF
TRBV27	TRBJ2-2	once	.	TGTGCCAGCAGTTTTGGAGGTACCGGGGAGCTGTTTTTT	CASSFGGTGELFF
TRBV10-2	TRBJ1-2	once	TRBD1	TGCGCCAGCAGTGAGACAGGGGGCTGGGGCTACACCTTC	CASSETGGWGYTF
TRBV28	TRBJ1-1	once	.	TGTGCCAGCAGGAGATCCCTTGGGGGCGGCATGAACACTGAAGCTTTCTTT	CASRRSLGGGMNTEAFF
TRBV28	TRBJ1-5	.	.	TGTGCCAGCTCAGGGGTGACGGGCAATCAGCCCCAGCATTTT	CASSGVTGNQPQHF
TRBV6-5	TRBJ2-5	once	.	TGTGCCAGCAGACAGTCGATGGGAGAGACCCAGTACTTC	CASRQSMGETQYF
TRBV7-9	TRBJ2-7	.	.	TGTGCCAGCAGCCTAAACAGGGTCGAGCAGTACTTC	CASSLNRVEQYF
TRBV4-1	TRBJ2-7	.	.	TGCGCCAGCAGCCAAGAGGGCTCCTTCCCCTACGAGCAGTACTTC	CASSQEGSFPYEQYF
TRBV13	TRBJ2-7	.	TRBD2	TGTGCCAGCAGCTTATTGACTAGCGGGGCCCCCTACGAGCAGTACTTC	CASSLLTSGAPYEQYF
TRBV6-5	TRBJ2-1	.	TRBD2	TGTGCCAGCAGTTACTCGAGCGGGGGGGCCAATGAGCAGTTCTTC	CASSYSSGGANEQFF
TRBV4-2	TRBJ2-3	many	.	TGTGCCAGCAGCCAAGAGTCTCAGGTAGATACGCAGTATTTT	CASSQESQVDTQYF
TRBV12-5	TRBJ2-7	few	.	TGTGCTAGTGGTTTACCCCAGGGTGTGGATGAGCAGTACTTC	CASGLPQGVDEQYF
TRBV4-1	TRBJ1-1	once	.	TGCGCCAGCAGCCAAGATATACGGGTCACTGAAGCTTTCTTT	CASSQDIRVTEAFF
TRBV9	TRBJ2-5	.	.	TGTGCCAGCAGCGGAGGGGGGGTCCAAGAGACCCAGTACTTC	CASSGGGVQETQYF
TRBV11-2	TRBJ2-7	.	TRBD1	TGTGCCAGCAGCTACCACAGGGGGCTATACGAGCAGTACTTC	CASSYHRGLYEQYF
TRBV25-1	TRBJ2-7	.	TRBD2	TGTGCCAGCAGTGAATGGGGAGAGCGGGGGCCGGGAAACGAGCAGTACTTC	CASSEWGERGPGNEQYF